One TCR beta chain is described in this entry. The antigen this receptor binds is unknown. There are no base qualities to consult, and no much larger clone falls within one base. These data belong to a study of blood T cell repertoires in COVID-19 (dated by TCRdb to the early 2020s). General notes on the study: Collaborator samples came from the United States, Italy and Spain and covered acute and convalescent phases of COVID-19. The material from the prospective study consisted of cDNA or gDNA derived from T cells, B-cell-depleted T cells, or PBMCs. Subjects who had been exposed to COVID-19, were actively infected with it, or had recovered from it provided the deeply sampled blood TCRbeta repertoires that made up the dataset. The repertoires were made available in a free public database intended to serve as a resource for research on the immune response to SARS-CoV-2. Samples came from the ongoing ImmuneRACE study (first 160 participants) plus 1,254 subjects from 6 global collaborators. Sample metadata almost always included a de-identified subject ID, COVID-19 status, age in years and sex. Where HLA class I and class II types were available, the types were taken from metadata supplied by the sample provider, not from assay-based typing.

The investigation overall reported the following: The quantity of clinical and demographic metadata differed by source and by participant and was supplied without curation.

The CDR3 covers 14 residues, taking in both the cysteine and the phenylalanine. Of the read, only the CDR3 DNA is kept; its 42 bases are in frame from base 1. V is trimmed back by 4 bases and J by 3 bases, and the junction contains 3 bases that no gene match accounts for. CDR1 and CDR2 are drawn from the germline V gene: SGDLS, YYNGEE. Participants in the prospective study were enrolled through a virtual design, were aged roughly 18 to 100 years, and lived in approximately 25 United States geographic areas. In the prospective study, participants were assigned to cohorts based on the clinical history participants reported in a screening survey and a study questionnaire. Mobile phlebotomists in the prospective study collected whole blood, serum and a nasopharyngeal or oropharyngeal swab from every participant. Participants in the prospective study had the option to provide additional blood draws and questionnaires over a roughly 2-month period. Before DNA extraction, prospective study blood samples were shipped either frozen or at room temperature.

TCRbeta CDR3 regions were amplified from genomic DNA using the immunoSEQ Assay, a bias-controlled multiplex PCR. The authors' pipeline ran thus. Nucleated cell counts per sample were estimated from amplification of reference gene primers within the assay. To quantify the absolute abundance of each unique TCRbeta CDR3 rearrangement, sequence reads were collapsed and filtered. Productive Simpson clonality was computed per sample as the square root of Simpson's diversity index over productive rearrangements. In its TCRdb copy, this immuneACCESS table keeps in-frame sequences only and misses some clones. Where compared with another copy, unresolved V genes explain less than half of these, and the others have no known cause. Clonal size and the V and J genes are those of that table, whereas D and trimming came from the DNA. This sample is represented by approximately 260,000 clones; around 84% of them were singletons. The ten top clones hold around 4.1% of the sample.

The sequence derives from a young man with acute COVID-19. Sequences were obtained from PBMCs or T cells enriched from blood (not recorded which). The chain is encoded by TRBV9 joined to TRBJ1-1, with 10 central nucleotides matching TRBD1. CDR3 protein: CASSLDRGDTEAFF. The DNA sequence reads TGTGCCAGCAGCCTGGACAGGGGGGACACTGAAGCTTTCTTT.